This TCR beta chain was sequenced during a study of T cells in localized non-small cell lung cancer. Study-level points and caveats: Longer survival (overall) was linked to higher T cell density in blood.

Note on this clone: Its antigen is not identified.

Trimming stripped 3 bases from V and 0 bases from J, with 8 bases between. The CDR3 runs 14 residues. In germline, CDR1 is SGHAT, CDR2 FQDESV (reference sequence). The data were produced by immunoSEQ multiplex PCR, yet TCRdb's version contains in-frame clones alone and is incomplete. The data show 15,000 to 20,000 clones, with roughly 81% seen just once and approximately 23% held by the top ten. The V and J genes are TRBV11-1 and TRBJ1-1, with D tentatively TRBD1 (5 bases). The receptor's source is a male donor older than 55 with stage I lung adenocarcinoma. This specimen was peripheral blood, taken before any cancer treatment. CDR3 protein: CASSLRQMNTEAFF. CDR3 DNA sequence: TGTGCCAGCAGCTTGAGACAGATGAACACTGAAGCTTTCTTT.